This T cell receptor beta chain was identified in a study of T cell changes during pregnancy in multiple sclerosis. Germline assignment: CDR1 LGHNA and CDR2 YSLEER. CDR3 size: 15 residues. Trimming took off 3 bases at V and 6 bases at J, with 12 bases between the two ends. TCRdb's copy holds only in-frame clones and misses some; the assay was immunoSEQ multiplex PCR. The data contain 80,000 to 100,000 clones, 90% to 95% of them singletons. The chain combines TRBV4-3 with TRBJ1-6, with D possibly TRBD1 on 5 matching bases. The starting material was peripheral blood, obtained after pregnancy. This clonotype originated in a female donor in good health, enrolled as a control in a pregnancy study. CDR3 protein: CASSQSGGTNSPLHF. DNA for the CDR3: TGCGCCAGCAGCCAGAGCGGGGGAACTAATTCACCCCTCCACTTT.